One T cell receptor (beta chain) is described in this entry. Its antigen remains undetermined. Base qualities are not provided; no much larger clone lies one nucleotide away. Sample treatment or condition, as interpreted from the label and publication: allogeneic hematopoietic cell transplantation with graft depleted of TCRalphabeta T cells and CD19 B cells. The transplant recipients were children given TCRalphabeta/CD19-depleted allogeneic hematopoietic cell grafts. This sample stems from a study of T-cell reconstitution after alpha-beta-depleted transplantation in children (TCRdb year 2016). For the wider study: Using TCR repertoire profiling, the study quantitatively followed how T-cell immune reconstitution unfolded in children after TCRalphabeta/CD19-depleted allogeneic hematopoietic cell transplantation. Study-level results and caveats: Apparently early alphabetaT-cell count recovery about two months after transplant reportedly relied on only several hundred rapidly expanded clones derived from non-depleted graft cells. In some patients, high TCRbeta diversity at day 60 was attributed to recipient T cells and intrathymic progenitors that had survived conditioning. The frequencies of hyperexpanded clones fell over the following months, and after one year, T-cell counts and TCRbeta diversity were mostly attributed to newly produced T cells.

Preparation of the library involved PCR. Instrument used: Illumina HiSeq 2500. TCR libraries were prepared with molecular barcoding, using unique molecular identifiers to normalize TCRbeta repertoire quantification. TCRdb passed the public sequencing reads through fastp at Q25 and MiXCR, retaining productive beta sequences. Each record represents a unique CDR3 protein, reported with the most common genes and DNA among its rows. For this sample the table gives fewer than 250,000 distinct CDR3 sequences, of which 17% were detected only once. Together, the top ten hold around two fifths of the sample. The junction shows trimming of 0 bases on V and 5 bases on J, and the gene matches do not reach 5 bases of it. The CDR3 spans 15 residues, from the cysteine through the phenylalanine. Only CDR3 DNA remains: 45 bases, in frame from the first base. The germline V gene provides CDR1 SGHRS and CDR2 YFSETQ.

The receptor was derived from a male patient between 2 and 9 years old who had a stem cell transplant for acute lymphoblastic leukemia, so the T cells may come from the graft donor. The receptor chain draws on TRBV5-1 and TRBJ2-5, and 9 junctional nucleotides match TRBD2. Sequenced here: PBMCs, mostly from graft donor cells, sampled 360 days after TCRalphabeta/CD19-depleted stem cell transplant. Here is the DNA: TGCGCCAGCAGCTTGGCAGGGACTAGCAAGGAGACCCAGTACTTC. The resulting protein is CASSLAGTSKETQYF.